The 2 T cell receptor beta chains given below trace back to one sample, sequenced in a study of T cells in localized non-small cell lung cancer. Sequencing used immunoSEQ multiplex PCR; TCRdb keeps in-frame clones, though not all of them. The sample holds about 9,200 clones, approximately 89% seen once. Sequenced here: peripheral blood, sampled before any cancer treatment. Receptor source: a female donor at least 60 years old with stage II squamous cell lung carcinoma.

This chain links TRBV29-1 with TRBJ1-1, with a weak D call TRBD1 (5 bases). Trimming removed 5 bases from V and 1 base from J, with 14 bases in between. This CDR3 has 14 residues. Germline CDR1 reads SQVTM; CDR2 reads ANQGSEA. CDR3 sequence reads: CSVPRLGGNTEAFF. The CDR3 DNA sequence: TGCAGCGTTCCCCGATTGGGGGGGAACACTGAAGCTTTCTTT.

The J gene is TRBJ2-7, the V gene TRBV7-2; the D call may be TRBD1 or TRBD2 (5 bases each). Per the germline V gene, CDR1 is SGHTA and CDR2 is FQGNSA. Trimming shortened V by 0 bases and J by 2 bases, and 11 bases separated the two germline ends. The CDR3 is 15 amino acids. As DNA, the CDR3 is TGTGCCAGCAGCTTAGCGGGGGACCCAACCTACGAGCAGTACTTC. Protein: CASSLAGDPTYEQYF.